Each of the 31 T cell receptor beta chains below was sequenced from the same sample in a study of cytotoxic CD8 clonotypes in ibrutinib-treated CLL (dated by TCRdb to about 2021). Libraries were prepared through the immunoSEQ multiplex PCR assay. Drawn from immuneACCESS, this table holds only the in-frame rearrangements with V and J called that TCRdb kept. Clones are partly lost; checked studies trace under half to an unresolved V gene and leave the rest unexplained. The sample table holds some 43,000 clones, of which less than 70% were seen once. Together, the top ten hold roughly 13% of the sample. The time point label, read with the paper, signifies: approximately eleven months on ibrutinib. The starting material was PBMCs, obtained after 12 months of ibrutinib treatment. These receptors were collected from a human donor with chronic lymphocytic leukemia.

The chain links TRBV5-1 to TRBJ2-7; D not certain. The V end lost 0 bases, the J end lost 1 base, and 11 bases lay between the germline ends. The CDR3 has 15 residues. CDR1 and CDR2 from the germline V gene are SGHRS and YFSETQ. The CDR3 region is CASSLEPVTSYEQYF. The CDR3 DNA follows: TGCGCCAGCAGCTTGGAACCAGTGACTTCCTACGAGCAGTACTTC.

CDR3 in DNA: TGTGCCAGCAGGTCCGGTGCGGAGGGGTCCTACGAGCAGTACTTC. Translation: CASRSGAEGSYEQYF. The chain employs TRBV28 and TRBJ2-7; possible D gene TRBD2, 6 bases. The germline gives CDR1 MDHEN, CDR2 SYDVKM. The ends were cut back, 6 bases at V and 1 base at J, with 16 bases in the middle. The CDR3 has 15 amino acids.

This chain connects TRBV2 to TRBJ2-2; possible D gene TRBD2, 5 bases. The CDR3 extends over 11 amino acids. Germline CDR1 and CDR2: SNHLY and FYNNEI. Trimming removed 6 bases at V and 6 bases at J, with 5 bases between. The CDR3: CASREAGELFF. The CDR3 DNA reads TGTGCCAGCAGGGAGGCCGGGGAGCTGTTTTTT.

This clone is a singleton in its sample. The CDR3 nucleotides read TGTGCCTGGAGTGTAGGCACAGGCCAATTCGGCTACACCTTC. It yields the protein CAWSVGTGQFGYTF. This chain connects TRBV30 to TRBJ1-2, with D tentatively TRBD1 (5 bases). Germline V gives CDR1 GTSNPN, CDR2 SVGIG (reference sequence). The CDR3 spans 14 residues. Trimming removed 0 bases at V and 8 bases at J, with 16 bases between.

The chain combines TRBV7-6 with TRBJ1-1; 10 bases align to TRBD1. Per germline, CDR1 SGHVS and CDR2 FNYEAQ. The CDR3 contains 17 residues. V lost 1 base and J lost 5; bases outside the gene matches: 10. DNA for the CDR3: TGTGCCAGCAGCTTAGGGGCGCGACAGGGGGCGCGTACTGAAGCTTTCTTT. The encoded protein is CASSLGARQGARTEAFF.

For the CDR3, the DNA is TGTGCCAGCAGCGTTGGGGGTTTCACAGATACGCAGTATTTT. Protein product: CASSVGGFTDTQYF. The V call is TRBV5-4, the J call TRBJ2-3; possibly TRBD1 or TRBD2 for D (5 bases each). Germline V CDR1 and CDR2: SGHNT, YYREEE (reference sequence). CDR3 length: 14 residues. Trimming pared 4 bases from V and 2 bases from J, leaving 11 bases between.

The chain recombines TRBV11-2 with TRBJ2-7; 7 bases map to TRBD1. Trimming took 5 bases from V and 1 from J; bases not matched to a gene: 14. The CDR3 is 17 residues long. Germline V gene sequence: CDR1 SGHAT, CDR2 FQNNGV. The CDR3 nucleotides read TGTGCCAGCAGCCAGGCCACAGGGGTTTCACCTTCCTACGAGCAGTACTTC. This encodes CASSQATGVSPSYEQYF.

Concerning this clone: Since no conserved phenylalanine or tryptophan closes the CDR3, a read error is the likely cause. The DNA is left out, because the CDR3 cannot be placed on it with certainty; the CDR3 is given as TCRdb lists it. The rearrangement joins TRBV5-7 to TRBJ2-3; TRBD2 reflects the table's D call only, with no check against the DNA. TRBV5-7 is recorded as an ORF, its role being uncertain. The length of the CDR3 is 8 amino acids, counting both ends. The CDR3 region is CASSFWGG.

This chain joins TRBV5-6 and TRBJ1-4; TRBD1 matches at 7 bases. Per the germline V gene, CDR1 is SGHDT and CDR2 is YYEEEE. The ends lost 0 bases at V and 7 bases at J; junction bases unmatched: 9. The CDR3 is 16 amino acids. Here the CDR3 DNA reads TGTGCCAGCAGCTTGGGTGGTTACAGGGGAAGTGAAAAACTGTTTTTT. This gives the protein CASSLGGYRGSEKLFF.

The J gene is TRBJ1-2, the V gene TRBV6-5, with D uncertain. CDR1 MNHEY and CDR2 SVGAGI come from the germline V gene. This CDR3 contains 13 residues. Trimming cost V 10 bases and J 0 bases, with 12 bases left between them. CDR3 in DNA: TGTGCCACCTGTCCTCGGCCTAACTATGGCTACACCTTC. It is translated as CATCPRPNYGYTF.

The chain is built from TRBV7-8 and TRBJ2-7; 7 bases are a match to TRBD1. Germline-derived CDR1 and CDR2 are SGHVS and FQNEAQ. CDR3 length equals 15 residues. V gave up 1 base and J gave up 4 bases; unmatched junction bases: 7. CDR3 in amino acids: CASSLVETGSYEQYF. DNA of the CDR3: TGTGCCAGCAGCTTAGTGGAGACAGGGTCTTACGAGCAGTACTTC.

The CDR3 DNA reads as TGTGCCAGCAGCGAGACAGAGATCCGTAATTCACCCCTCCACTTT. Translated, it gives CASSETEIRNSPLHF. The V call is TRBV9, the J call TRBJ1-6, with TRBD1 as a possible D gene (5 bases). The length of the CDR3 is 15 residues. V was cut by 3 bases and J by 6 bases, with 13 bases left in between. The germline V gene encodes CDR1 SGDLS and CDR2 YYNGEE.

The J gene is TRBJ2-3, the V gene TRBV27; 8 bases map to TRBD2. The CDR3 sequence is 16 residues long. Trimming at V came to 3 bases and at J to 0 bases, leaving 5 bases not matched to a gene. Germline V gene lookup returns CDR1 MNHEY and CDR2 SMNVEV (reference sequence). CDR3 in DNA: TGTGCCAGCAGTTTTTCGGGGGGGACTAGCACAGATACGCAGTATTTT. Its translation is CASSFSGGTSTDTQYF.

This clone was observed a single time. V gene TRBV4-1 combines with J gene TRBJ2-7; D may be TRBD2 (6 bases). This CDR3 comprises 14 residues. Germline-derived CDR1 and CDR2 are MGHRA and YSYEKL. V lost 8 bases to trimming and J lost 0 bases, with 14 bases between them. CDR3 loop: CASSGEDFSYEQYF. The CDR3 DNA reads TGCGCCAGCTCCGGGGAGGACTTCTCCTACGAGCAGTACTTC.

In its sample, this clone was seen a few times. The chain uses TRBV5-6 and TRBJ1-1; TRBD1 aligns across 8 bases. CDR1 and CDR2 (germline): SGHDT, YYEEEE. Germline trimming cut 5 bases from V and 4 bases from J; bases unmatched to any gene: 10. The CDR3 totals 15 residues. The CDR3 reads CASRRGPGGVTEAFF. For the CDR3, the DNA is TGTGCCAGCAGACGCGGTCCAGGGGGCGTCACTGAAGCTTTCTTT.

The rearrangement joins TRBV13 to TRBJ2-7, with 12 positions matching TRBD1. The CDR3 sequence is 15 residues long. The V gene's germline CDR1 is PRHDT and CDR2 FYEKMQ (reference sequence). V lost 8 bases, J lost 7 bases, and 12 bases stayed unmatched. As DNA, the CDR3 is TGTGCCAGCCACTCCCTGGGACAGGGGGCGGGGGAGCAGTACTTC. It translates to CASHSLGQGAGEQYF.

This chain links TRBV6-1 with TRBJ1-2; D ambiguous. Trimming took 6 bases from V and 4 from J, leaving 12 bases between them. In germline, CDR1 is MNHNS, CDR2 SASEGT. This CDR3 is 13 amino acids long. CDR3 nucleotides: TGTGCCAGCAGAGTGACAAGCATCTATGGCTACACCTTC. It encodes CASRVTSIYGYTF.

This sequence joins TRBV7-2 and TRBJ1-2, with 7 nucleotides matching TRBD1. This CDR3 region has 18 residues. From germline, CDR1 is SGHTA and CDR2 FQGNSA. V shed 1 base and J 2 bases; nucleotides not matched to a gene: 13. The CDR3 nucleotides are TGTGCCAGCAGCTTAGGATTTTTGGAGGGGGCAAGGAACTATGGCTACACCTTC. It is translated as CASSLGFLEGARNYGYTF.

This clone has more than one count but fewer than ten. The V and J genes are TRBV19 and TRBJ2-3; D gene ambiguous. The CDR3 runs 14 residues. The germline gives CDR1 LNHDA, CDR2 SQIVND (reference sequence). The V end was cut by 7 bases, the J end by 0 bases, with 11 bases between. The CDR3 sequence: CASMQSRSTDTQYF. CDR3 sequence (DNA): TGTGCCAGTATGCAGAGTCGTAGCACAGATACGCAGTATTTT.

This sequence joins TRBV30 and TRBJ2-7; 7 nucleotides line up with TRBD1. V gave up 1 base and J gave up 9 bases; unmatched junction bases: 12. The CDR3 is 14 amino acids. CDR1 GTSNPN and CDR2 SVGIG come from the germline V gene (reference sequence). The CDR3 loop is CAWSGQGVPIGQYF. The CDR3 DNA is TGTGCCTGGAGTGGTCAGGGGGTGCCCATTGGGCAGTACTTC.

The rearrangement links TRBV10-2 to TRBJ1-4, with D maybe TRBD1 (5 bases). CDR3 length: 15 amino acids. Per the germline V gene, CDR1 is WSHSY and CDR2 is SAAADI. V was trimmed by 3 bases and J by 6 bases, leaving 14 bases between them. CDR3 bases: TGCGCCAGCAGTGAAGGTGGCAGGGCGGATGAAAAACTGTTTTTT. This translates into CASSEGGRADEKLFF.

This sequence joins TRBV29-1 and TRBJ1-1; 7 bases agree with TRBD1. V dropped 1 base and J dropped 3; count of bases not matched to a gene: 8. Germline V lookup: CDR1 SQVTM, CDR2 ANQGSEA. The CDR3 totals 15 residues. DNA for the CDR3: TGCAGCGTTGAAGCTCCGGACAGGCTGGACACTGAAGCTTTCTTT. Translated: CSVEAPDRLDTEAFF.

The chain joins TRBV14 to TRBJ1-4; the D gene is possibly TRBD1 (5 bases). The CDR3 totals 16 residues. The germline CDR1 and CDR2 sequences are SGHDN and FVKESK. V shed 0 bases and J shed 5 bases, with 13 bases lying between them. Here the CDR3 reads CASSQDLKGMNEKLFF. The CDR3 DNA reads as TGTGCCAGCAGCCAAGATCTCAAGGGGATGAATGAAAAACTGTTTTTT.

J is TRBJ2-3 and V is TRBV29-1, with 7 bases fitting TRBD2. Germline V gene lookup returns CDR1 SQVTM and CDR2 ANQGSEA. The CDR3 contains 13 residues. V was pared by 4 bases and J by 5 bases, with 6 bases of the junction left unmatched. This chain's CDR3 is CSVGGTMGDTQYF. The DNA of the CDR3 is TGCAGCGTTGGGGGGACTATGGGAGATACGCAGTATTTT.

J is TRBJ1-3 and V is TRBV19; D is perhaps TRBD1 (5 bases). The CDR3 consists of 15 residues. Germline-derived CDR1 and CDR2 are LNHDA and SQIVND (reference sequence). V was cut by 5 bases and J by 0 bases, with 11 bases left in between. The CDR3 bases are TGTGCCAGTAGTCCCCGGGGGGGCTCTGGAAACACCATATATTTT. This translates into CASSPRGGSGNTIYF.

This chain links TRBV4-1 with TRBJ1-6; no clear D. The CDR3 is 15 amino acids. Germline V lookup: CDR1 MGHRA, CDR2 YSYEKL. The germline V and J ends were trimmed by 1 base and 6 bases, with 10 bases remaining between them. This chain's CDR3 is CASSQVIDPNSPLHF. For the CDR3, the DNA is TGCGCCAGCAGCCAAGTTATAGACCCTAATTCACCCCTCCACTTT.

CDR3 sequence (DNA): TGCAGCGTTGAAGGTATAGCCAAAAACATTCAGTACTTC. Translation gives CSVEGIAKNIQYF. This rearrangement joins TRBV29-1 to TRBJ2-4; D call uncertain. V lost 1 base and J 0 bases, leaving 4 bases between the germline ends. Per germline, CDR1 SQVTM and CDR2 ANQGSEA. The CDR3 covers 13 residues.

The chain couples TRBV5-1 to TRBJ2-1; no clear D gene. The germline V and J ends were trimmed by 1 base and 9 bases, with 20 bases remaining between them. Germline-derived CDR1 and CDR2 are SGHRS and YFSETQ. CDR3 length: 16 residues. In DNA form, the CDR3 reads TGCGCCAGCAGCTTGTTTTCAGACACCTCAATTGGTGAGCAGTTCTTC. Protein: CASSLFSDTSIGEQFF.

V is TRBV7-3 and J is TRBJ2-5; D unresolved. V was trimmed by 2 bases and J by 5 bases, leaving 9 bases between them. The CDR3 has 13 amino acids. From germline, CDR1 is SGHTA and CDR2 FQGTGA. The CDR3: CASSLQRRETQYF. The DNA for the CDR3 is TGTGCCAGCAGCTTACAACGAAGGGAGACCCAGTACTTC.

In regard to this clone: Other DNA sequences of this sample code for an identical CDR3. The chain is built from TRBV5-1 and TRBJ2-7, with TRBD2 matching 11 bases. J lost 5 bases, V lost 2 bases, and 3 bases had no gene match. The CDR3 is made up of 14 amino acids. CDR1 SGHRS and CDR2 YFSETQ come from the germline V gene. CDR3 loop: CASSFGLAGDEQYF. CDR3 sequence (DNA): TGCGCCAGCAGCTTTGGACTAGCGGGTGACGAGCAGTACTTC.

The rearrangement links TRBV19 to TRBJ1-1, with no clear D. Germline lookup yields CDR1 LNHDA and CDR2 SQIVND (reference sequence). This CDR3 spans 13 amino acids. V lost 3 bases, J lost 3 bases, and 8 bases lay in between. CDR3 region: CASSIEGHTEAFF. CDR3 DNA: TGTGCCAGTAGTATCGAAGGGCACACTGAAGCTTTCTTT.